This T cell receptor (beta chain) was retrieved from a study of control samples from healthy donors and cancer patients. The method was immunoSEQ multiplex PCR; TCRdb's version includes in-frame clones alone and lacks a portion of them. The data show about 80,000 clones, with roughly nine tenths seen just once and 15% to 20% held by the top ten. Germline loops: CDR1 SNHLY, CDR2 FYNNEI. V was clipped by 2 bases and J by 8 bases, with 13 bases between them. The CDR3 totals 15 residues. This clone turned up a few times. The sequencing input was blood. This clonotype was sampled from a man over 45 in good health. This chain uses TRBV2 with TRBJ1-6; D uncertain. The CDR3 sequence is CASSESRPTDSPLHF. CDR3 coding DNA: TGTGCCAGCAGTGAATCTAGACCAACCGATTCACCCCTCCACTTT. Full variable domain (remainder filled in from reference TRBV2 and TRBJ1-6): EPEVTQTPSHQVTQMGQEVILRCVPISNHLYFYWYRQILGQKVEFLVSFYNNEISEKSEIFDDQFSVERPDGSNFTLKIRSTKLEDSAMYFCASSESRPTDSPLHFGNGTRLTVT.